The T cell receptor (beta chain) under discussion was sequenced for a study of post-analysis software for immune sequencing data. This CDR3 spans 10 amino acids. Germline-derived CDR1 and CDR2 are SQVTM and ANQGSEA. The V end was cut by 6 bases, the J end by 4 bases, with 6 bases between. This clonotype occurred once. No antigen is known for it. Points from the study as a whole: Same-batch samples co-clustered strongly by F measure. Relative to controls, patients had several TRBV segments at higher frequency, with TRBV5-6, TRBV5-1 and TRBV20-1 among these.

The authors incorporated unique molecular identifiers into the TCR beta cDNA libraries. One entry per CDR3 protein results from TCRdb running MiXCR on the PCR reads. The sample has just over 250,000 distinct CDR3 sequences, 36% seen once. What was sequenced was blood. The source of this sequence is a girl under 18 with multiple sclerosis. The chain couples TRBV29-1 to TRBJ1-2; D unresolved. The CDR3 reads CSVEGYGYTF. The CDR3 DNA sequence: TGCAGCGTGGAGGGCTATGGCTACACCTTC.